Listed below are T cell receptor beta chains from one sample, sequenced in a study of T cell repertoires in cytomegalovirus infection. TCRdb used MiXCR to reprocess the reads, holding one entry per CDR3 protein. The sample includes 250,000 to 300,000 distinct CDR3 sequences, 25% of them seen just once. Sequenced material: PBMCs. All receptors derive from a human donor in good health (CMV status not recorded). Some clones in this sample may be carry-over from other donors' samples. Both conserved end residues are part of each CDR3.

CDR3aa,v_gene
CSVGVWLANTGELFF,TRBV29-1
CASILVGAASETQYF,TRBV7-2
CSAAKGGSAGELFF,TRBV20-1
CASTPRVNTEAFF,TRBV7-2
CASSFRLAGGRTDTQYF,TRBV5-5
CASSLDTRSYEQYF,TRBV11-3
CAISEGIGGTDTQYF,TRBV10-3
CSVCHGQCQAEAFF,TRBV29-1
CATGTTANYGYTF,TRBV19
CASSLTAGTNSYGYTF,TRBV7-3
CASTPGAETQYF,TRBV11-2
CASSLTYYNEQFF,TRBV6-2/TRBV6-3
CSGLAGKHNEQFF,TRBV20-1
CSVPKEQNTEAFF,TRBV29-1
CASSPRGHDQPQHF,TRBV12-3/TRBV12-4
CASSSLGVGGTEAFF,TRBV28
CASGQTGGLNYGYTF,TRBV12-5
CSLGTSGGTQYF,TRBV29-1
CASSPMGQVYGYTF,TRBV25-1
CASSLITGDQPQHF,TRBV5-6
CASSYSKYPDVEKLFF,TRBV6-5
CASSITGSLTDTQYF,TRBV19
CASSSQGLGGYTF,TRBV6-5
CAITGNQETQYF,TRBV7-2
CASSDWPATYNEQFF,TRBV6-4
CASRTSGGRADTGELFF,TRBV6-6
CASSSEQGDRVNTGELFF,TRBV23-1
CASSYIQTQYF,TRBV6-5
CASSFLGGLNTEAFF,TRBV7-3
CSARDLGYGNNSPLHF,TRBV20-1
CASSLRGRPDTQYF,TRBV7-8
CSAILLRNNSPLHF,TRBV20-1
CASSLTFGGRYNEQFF,TRBV7-3
CASSLDRTEAFF,TRBV11-2
CASSLTGQGTYGYTF,TRBV27
CASSFSGGGRDTQYF,TRBV11-2
CASSFTGGLSTDTQYF,TRBV11-2
CASSSSLGGGNQPQHF,TRBV7-2
CASTLGGGANTGELFF,TRBV12-3/TRBV12-4
CASSRGLKSFLTQYF,TRBV28
CASRTDYGYTF,TRBV2
CASSPLRQGQETQYF,TRBV7-2
CATSSPETQYF,TRBV10-3
CASSLFGTGMEAFF,TRBV28
CASSLDGPDGGLFF,TRBV7-2
CATTYGVDTFF,TRBV24-1
CASSLGLGEQFF,TRBV11-2
CASSYPRGDGYTF,TRBV6-5
CASSFFPGLNTEAFF,TRBV7-2
CASLNDGGNTQYF,TRBV18
CASSERQGLYGYTF,TRBV25-1
CSARKQALLTEAFF,TRBV20-1
CASYSHHSGETQYF,TRBV3-1
CASSLEGSSSSSQQYF,TRBV7-2
CASSGRDRAPLHF,TRBV7-9
CSGVTDSSYEQYF,TRBV29-1
CASSPRQNLYGYTF,TRBV19
CASSATSGGQETQYF,TRBV12-3/TRBV12-4
CATRDSSTDTQYF,TRBV10-3
CASSPVDRSPLHF,TRBV18